The present T cell receptor (beta chain) was sequenced within a study of T cell responses to AZD1222 COVID-19 vaccine. Study observations and caveats: Repertoire collection took place solely once the T cell response had peaked.

Recipients boosted at about 4 weeks or about 12 weeks are pooled. Between the trimmed V and J ends, which lost 5 bases and 9 bases, there was a span of 17 bases. This CDR3 has 15 amino acids. The germline gives CDR1 LNHNV, CDR2 YYDKDF (reference sequence). Libraries were prepared by immunoSEQ multiplex PCR; TCRdb keeps only in-frame clonotypes and omits some of them. The sample carries 110,000 or so clones, 88% recorded once. In regard to this clone: Its target is not known.

This clonotype originated in an adult who received the AZD1222 COVID-19 vaccine. The specimen was peripheral blood, collected 28 days after the second AZD1222 dose. The V and J genes are TRBV15 and TRBJ1-6; D might be TRBD1 (6 bases). DNA for the CDR3: TGTGCCACCAGCGACGCACAGGGAATTGGTTCACCCCTCCACTTT. As protein: CATSDAQGIGSPLHF.